Presented here are 18 T cell receptor beta chains from one specimen sequenced in a study of blood T cell repertoires in COVID-19. Measured with immunoSEQ multiplex PCR; TCRdb has only the in-frame clones, and not every one. The sample holds around 70,000 clones; roughly 79% are singletons and the top ten take roughly 20%. Sequencing input: peripheral blood. These receptors came from a woman aged 70-85 years with acute or convalescent COVID-19.

The chain uses TRBV7-9 and TRBJ2-7, with 9 positions matching TRBD1. This CDR3 contains 15 residues. Germline trimming cut 4 bases from V and 3 bases from J; bases unmatched to any gene: 7. Germline V gene data show CDR1 as SEHNR and CDR2 as FQNEAQ (reference sequence). Here the CDR3 reads CASSSDRGFFYEQYF. The CDR3 DNA sequence: TGTGCCAGCAGCTCCGACAGGGGGTTTTTCTACGAGCAGTACTTC.

The rearrangement links TRBV19 to TRBJ2-1; the match to TRBD2 covers 12 bases. Per the germline V gene, CDR1 is LNHDA and CDR2 is SQIVND (reference sequence). CDR3 size: 15 residues. Losses at the gene ends were 4 bases for V and 7 bases for J; bases not matched to a gene: 5. The chain's CDR3 is CASSTSGRARNEQFF. CDR3 bases: TGTGCCAGTAGTACTAGCGGGAGGGCAAGGAATGAGCAGTTCTTC. The entire variable domain, with the rest obtained from reference TRBV19 and TRBJ2-1, is as follows: DGGITQSPKYLFRKEGQNVTLSCEQNLNHDAMYWYRQDPGQGLRLIYYSQIVNDFQKGDIAEGYSVSREKKESFPLTVTSAQKNPTAFYLCASSTSGRARNEQFFGPGTRLTVL.

This clone was recorded a few times. V and J are TRBV6-5 and TRBJ1-2, with 7 bases matching TRBD1. Trimming took 4 bases from V and 6 from J; bases not matched to a gene: 8. Germline CDR1 MNHEY, CDR2 SVGAGI. This CDR3 region has 14 residues. The CDR3 sequence is CASSLTGRNDGYTF. CDR3 in DNA: TGTGCCAGCAGTTTGACAGGGCGTAATGATGGCTACACCTTC.

The chain recombines TRBV28 with TRBJ2-7; TRBD2 matches at 7 bases. CDR3 length equals 15 residues. After removal of 6 bases from V and 3 bases from J, the junction contained 11 bases not matched to a gene. CDR1 MDHEN and CDR2 SYDVKM come from the germline V gene. In DNA, the CDR3 is TGTGCCAGCAGCAATGGGGACTACCGATTCTACGAGCAGTACTTC. This codes for CASSNGDYRFYEQYF.

The rearrangement joins TRBV14 to TRBJ1-1; D perhaps matches TRBD1 (6 bases). The CDR3 contains 15 residues. The germline gives CDR1 SGHDN, CDR2 FVKESK. Trimming took 5 bases from V and 4 from J, leaving 17 bases between them. This CDR3 is CASSKNRDMRTEAFF. The CDR3 nucleotides read TGTGCCAGCAGCAAAAACAGGGATATGCGCACTGAAGCTTTCTTT.

The sample holds a few counts of this clone. The V gene is TRBV2, the J gene TRBJ1-1, with D possibly being TRBD1 (6 bases). CDR3 length: 14 amino acids. Trimming shortened V by 9 bases and J by 1 base, and 15 bases separated the two germline ends. CDR1 is SNHLY, CDR2 FYNNEI, per germline. CDR3 DNA: TGTGCCAGTCCCGGGACATTAACGAACACTGAAGCTTTCTTT. It is translated as CASPGTLTNTEAFF.

The chain employs TRBV19 and TRBJ2-2; TRBD2 agrees at 9 bases. Unmatched junction bases numbered 11, after V lost 9 bases and J lost 6 bases. Per germline, CDR1 LNHDA and CDR2 SQIVND (reference sequence). The CDR3 contains 15 residues. CDR3 protein: CASNAELAGAGELFF. In nucleotides, the CDR3 is TGTGCCAGCAATGCGGAATTAGCGGGGGCCGGGGAGCTGTTTTTT.

The chain carries TRBV2 and TRBJ1-1, with a possible D match to TRBD1 (6 bases). The CDR3 is 15 residues long. The V end lost 3 bases, the J end lost 0 bases, and 11 bases lay between the germline ends. Germline CDR1 is SNHLY and CDR2 is FYNNEI. The CDR3 region is CASSDLGALNTEAFF. In nucleotides, the CDR3 is TGTGCCAGCAGTGATTTGGGGGCCCTGAACACTGAAGCTTTCTTT.

The chain is built from TRBV6-5 and TRBJ2-7; a possible D gene is TRBD1 (6 bases). CDR1 MNHEY and CDR2 SVGAGI come from the germline V gene. This CDR3 region has 13 residues. V lost 4 bases and J 0 bases, leaving 7 bases between the germline ends. The CDR3 coding sequence is TGTGCCAGCAGTTGGACAGACTCCTACGAGCAGTACTTC. Residues: CASSWTDSYEQYF.

On this clone: An end of the junction differs from the germline gene, which may be a read error. The rearrangement uses TRBV7-9 and TRBJ2-1, with TRBD1 matching over 9 bases. CDR3 length equals 12 residues. Germline assignment: CDR1 SEHNR and CDR2 FQNEAQ (reference sequence). The CDR3 bases are TGTGCCAGCAGCCGGACAGGGGATGAGCGGTTCTTC. This codes for CASSRTGDERFF.

V gene TRBV3-1 (or the pseudogene TRBV3-2) combines with J gene TRBJ2-1; 10 nucleotides line up with TRBD2. Per the germline V gene, CDR1 is LGHDT and CDR2 is YNNKEL (reference sequence). The ends lost 2 bases at V and 7 bases at J; junction bases unmatched: 14. The CDR3 has 18 amino acids. Here the CDR3 reads CASSQTSPLAGGMNEQFF. The CDR3 DNA reads TGTGCCAGCAGCCAAACATCGCCTTTAGCGGGAGGAATGAATGAGCAGTTCTTC.

The CDR3 DNA reads TGTGCCAGCAGGACAGGGGGGGATCAGCCCCAGCATTTT. Protein sequence: CASRTGGDQPQHF. V gene TRBV6-6 combines with J gene TRBJ1-5, with 9 bases lining up with TRBD1. Germline V gene data show CDR1 as MNHNY and CDR2 as SVGAGI (reference sequence). J lost 5 bases, V lost 6 bases, and 2 bases had no gene match. This CDR3 region has 13 residues.

The chain employs TRBV7-9 and TRBJ1-1; D call uncertain. Trimming removed 10 bases from V and 4 bases from J, with 13 bases in between. CDR3 length: 12 amino acids. Germline-derived CDR1 and CDR2 are SEHNR and FQNEAQ (reference sequence). This chain's CDR3 is CAIEGGVTEAFF. For the CDR3, the DNA is TGTGCCATCGAGGGCGGGGTCACTGAAGCTTTCTTT.

V and J are TRBV5-1 and TRBJ2-1, with D tentatively TRBD1 (5 bases). V was shortened by 1 base and J by 5 bases, with 13 bases between the two germline ends. The CDR3 runs 15 residues. CDR1 and CDR2 (germline): SGHRS, YFSETQ. Written as DNA, the CDR3 is TGCGCCAGCAGCTTGTTACAGGTAAAAAACAATGAGCAGTTCTTC. It is translated as CASSLLQVKNNEQFF.

The CDR3 sequence: CASSPLKGGANVLTF. CDR3 coding DNA: TGCGCCAGCAGCCCCCTTAAGGGGGGGGCCAACGTCCTGACTTTC. The chain uses TRBV5-1 and TRBJ2-6; a possible D gene is TRBD1 (5 bases). The CDR3 length is 15 residues. Germline lookup yields CDR1 SGHRS and CDR2 YFSETQ. V shed 4 bases and J shed 4 bases, with 12 bases lying between them.

This chain links TRBV5-1 with TRBJ2-3, with TRBD2 identical over 16 bases. The CDR3 extends over 20 amino acids. J gave up 3 bases and V 1 base, and 11 bases lay outside the gene matches. Germline CDR1 and CDR2: SGHRS and YFSETQ. CDR3 region: CASSLTAGLAGGRATDTQYF. CDR3 sequence (DNA): TGCGCCAGCAGCTTGACAGCGGGACTAGCGGGAGGGAGGGCAACAGATACGCAGTATTTT.

This chain links TRBV21-1 with TRBJ1-1; TRBD1 is the table's D call, not checked against the DNA. TRBV21-1 is a recognized pseudogene. This CDR3 region has 16 residues. CDR3: CASSKKSIRGNTEAFF. CDR3 nucleotides: TGTGCCAGCAGCAAAAAGTCTATTAGGGGGAACACTGAAGCTTTCTTT.

The rearrangement joins TRBV28 to TRBJ1-2, with TRBD1 as a possible D gene (5 bases). The germline gives CDR1 MDHEN, CDR2 SYDVKM. V shed 8 bases and J shed 3 bases, with 13 bases lying between them. CDR3 length equals 13 residues. The CDR3 DNA reads TGTGCCAGCGGGGGGGGATCTTACTATGGCTACACCTTC. It yields the protein CASGGGSYYGYTF.